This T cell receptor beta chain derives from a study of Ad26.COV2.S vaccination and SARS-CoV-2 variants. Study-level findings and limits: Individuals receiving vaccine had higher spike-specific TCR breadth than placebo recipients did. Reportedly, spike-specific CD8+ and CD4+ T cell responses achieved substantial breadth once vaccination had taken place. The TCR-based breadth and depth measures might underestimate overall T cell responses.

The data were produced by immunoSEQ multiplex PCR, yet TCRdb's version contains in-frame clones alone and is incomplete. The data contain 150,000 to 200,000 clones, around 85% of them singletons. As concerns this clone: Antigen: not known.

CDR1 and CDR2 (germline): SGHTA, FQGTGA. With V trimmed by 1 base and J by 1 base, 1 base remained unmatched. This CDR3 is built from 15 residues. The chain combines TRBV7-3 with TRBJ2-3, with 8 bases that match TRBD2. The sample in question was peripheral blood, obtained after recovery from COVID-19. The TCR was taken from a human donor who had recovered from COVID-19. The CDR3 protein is CASSLSSGGTDTQYF. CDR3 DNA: TGTGCCAGCAGCTTAAGTAGCGGGGGCACAGATACGCAGTATTTT.